This T cell receptor (beta chain) is from a study of blood T cell repertoires in COVID-19. Study overall: Acute-phase and convalescent COVID-19 samples originated in the United States, Italy and Spain. PBMCs, B-cell-depleted T cells, or T cells were the source of the cDNA or gDNA that made up the material.

Authors' processing steps: Amplified reference gene primers provided the basis for estimating nucleated cell counts. TCRdb's table, derived via immunoSEQ multiplex PCR, lists solely in-frame clones and lacks some. That table gives V, J and clone size, and the DNA gave D and trimming. The sample shows 180,000 or so clones, about 88% of them seen only once. The count of this clone is one. Trimming cost V 5 bases and J 6 bases, with 29 bases left between them. The CDR3 loop spans 19 amino acids. In germline, CDR1 is SGHTA, CDR2 FQGTGA. The clonotype was recovered from a man younger than 30 with acute or convalescent COVID-19. The chain joins TRBV7-3 to TRBJ2-1; weak D call: TRBD1 (11 bases). The sequencing sample was made of peripheral blood. CDR3: CASSNPGQGELAGFNEQFF. The CDR3 bases are TGTGCCAGCAGCAACCCGGGACAGGGGGAACTAGCGGGGTTCAATGAGCAGTTCTTC.